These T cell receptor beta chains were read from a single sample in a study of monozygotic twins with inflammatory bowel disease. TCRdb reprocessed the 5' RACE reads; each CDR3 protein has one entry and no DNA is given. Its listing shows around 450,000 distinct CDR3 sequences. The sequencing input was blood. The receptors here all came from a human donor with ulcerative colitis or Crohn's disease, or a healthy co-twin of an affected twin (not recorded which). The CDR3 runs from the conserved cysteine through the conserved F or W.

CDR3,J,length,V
CASSDRVYNEKLFF,TRBJ1-4,14,TRBV2
CASSQGQETYNEQFF,TRBJ2-1,15,TRBV3-1
CSAPRRGLAGDSGELFF,TRBJ2-2,17,TRBV20-1
CASSQGSGGDEQFF,TRBJ2-1,14,TRBV5-1
CASSTGLANEKLFF,TRBJ1-4,14,TRBV6-1
CASSVGGGVSGANVLTF,TRBJ2-6,17,TRBV9
CASSFGAANSPLHF,TRBJ1-6,14,TRBV5-1
CASSQDRTEAFF,TRBJ1-1,12,TRBV5-5
CASSLGTASYEQYF,TRBJ2-7,14,TRBV5-6
CASTRQGLQFTEAFF,TRBJ1-1,15,TRBV28
CASSQDWGTEAFF,TRBJ1-1,13,TRBV14
CASRQGSNTEAFF,TRBJ1-1,13,TRBV11-2
CSAAADASNTGELFF,TRBJ2-2,15,TRBV20-1
CASSLAASGRVGGQFF,TRBJ2-1,16,TRBV7-6
CATSRVDPGTTEAFF,TRBJ1-1,15,TRBV15
CASSFVGTSGRAGPYEQYF,TRBJ2-7,19,TRBV27
CASSPHPGADEQYF,TRBJ2-7,14,TRBV7-3
CASSASGDTQYF,TRBJ2-3,12,TRBV2
CASSGQTNTEAFF,TRBJ1-1,13,TRBV19
CASSQAGTGDHPYYTF,TRBJ1-2,16,TRBV4-2
CSASEGVAGPQETQYF,TRBJ2-5,16,TRBV20-1
CASSFQGPNQPQHF,TRBJ1-5,14,TRBV27
CATSEHNEQFF,TRBJ2-1,11,TRBV24-1
CASSLRFKQGTGNTIYF,TRBJ1-3,17,TRBV5-8
CASSLGPGGVGTEAFF,TRBJ1-1,16,TRBV7-8
CASSLQERTYEQYF,TRBJ2-7,14,TRBV28
CAISEGVLGNTEAFF,TRBJ1-1,15,TRBV10-3
CASSGPGQGNTEAFF,TRBJ1-1,15,TRBV6-1
CASSSDRPNTEAFF,TRBJ1-1,14,TRBV5-1
CASSYSLAGETQYF,TRBJ2-5,14,TRBV6-6
CSVEGPSGETQYF,TRBJ2-5,13,TRBV29-1
CAISGTGSYNEQFF,TRBJ2-1,14,TRBV10-3
CASSRSGGYNEQFF,TRBJ2-1,14,TRBV5-1
CASGTSKTQYF,TRBJ2-5,11,TRBV10-3
CASSLARELVEELFF,TRBJ2-2,15,TRBV7-8
CASSLVTGANTEAFF,TRBJ1-1,15,TRBV7-3
CSARAPYGTGAYEQYF,TRBJ2-7,16,TRBV20-1
CASSRQGPYNSPLHF,TRBJ1-6,15,TRBV27
CASSLAFGQGQFF,TRBJ2-1,13,TRBV7-2
CASSRDPGGDYGYTF,TRBJ1-2,15,TRBV5-1
CASSEQGIYGYTF,TRBJ1-2,13,TRBV2
CASSVTARGSYNEQFF,TRBJ2-1,16,TRBV9
CSVEGGSSYEQYF,TRBJ2-7,13,TRBV20-1
CASIPPGTGHGYTF,TRBJ1-2,14,TRBV19
CASSLVANSPLHF,TRBJ1-6,13,TRBV27
CSCKLAGGVSDTQYF,TRBJ2-3,15,TRBV20-1
CAWNEGNNEQFF,TRBJ2-1,12,TRBV30
CASSQGIVPSNYGYTF,TRBJ1-2,16,TRBV4-3
CASSEASRWGNQPQHF,TRBJ1-5,16,TRBV6-1
CASITSTGGTEAFF,TRBJ1-1,14,TRBV19
CASSEVPPDKQYF,TRBJ2-7,13,TRBV6-1
CASGLRQGNTEAFF,TRBJ1-1,14,TRBV12-5
CSSGVAGTTSGQFF,TRBJ2-1,14,TRBV29-1
CASSTRQGGLYTEAFF,TRBJ1-1,16,TRBV5-6
CASSRGLADTDTQYF,TRBJ2-3,15,TRBV28
CASSLRTANTGELFF,TRBJ2-2,15,TRBV4-3
CASSHWTGSGANVLTF,TRBJ2-6,16,TRBV7-9
CARTLAAAPYEQYF,TRBJ2-7,14,TRBV19
CSVDPASETQYF,TRBJ2-5,12,TRBV29-1